The entry below gives a single TCR beta chain sequence along with its context. What it binds is not known. TCRdb's copy holds only in-frame clones and misses some; the assay was immunoSEQ multiplex PCR. The table records about 37,000 clones, more than 35% of them present only once. The time point was: after neoadjuvant nivolumab, at surgical resection. The entry originates in a study of neoadjuvant anti-PD-1 for oral cavity cancer. Across the whole study: Most patients had three to four biweekly doses of 3 mg/kg nivolumab before resection. General study results and limits: Higher pretreatment blood Treg/Th17 ratios correlated with higher pretreatment blood and lower post-treatment tumor TCRbeta clonality. Greater tumor shrinkage accompanied bigger post-treatment sizes of preexisting clones.

J gave up 4 bases and V 8 bases, and 9 bases lay outside the gene matches. CDR1 and CDR2 from the germline V gene are MNHNS and SASEGT. The CDR3 consists of 14 residues. Sequenced here: tumor tissue, sampled after nivolumab (anti-PD-1) treatment. This sequence was found in a person aged 35-79 years with oral cavity squamous cell carcinoma. The chain has TRBV6-1 and TRBJ1-2, with 8 positions matching TRBD1. CDR3 protein: CASVMGQALYGYTF. The CDR3 nucleotides are TGTGCCAGCGTTATGGGACAGGCGCTCTATGGCTACACCTTC.